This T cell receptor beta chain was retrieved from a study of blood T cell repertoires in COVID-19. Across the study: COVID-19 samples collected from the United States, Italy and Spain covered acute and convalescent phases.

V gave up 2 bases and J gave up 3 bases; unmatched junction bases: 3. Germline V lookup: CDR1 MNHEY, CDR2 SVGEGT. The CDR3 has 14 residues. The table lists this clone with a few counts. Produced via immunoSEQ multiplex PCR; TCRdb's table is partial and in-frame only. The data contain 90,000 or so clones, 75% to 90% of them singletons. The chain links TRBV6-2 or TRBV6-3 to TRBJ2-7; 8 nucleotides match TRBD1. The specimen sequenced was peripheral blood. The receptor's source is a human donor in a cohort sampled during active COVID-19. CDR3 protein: CASSYVDRGYEQYF. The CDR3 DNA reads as TGTGCCAGCAGTTACGTTGACAGGGGCTACGAGCAGTACTTC.